Sequencing of this T cell receptor (beta chain) was carried out in a study of early T cells in non-severe SARS-CoV-2 infection (dated by TCRdb to the early 2020s). Turning to the overall study: Because TCR sequencing relied on bulk RNA taken from unsorted whole blood, pairing of alpha and beta chains was not possible. What the work shows at the level of the full study, not this receptor alone: VDJdb matching was skewed toward anti-spike CD8 responses, so virus-specific expansions were likely underestimated and private and CD4 specificities were missed.

A case-control design nested within a healthcare worker cohort in London, UK, was used, with weekly nasopharyngeal swab PCR tests and blood sampling performed. Healthcare workers were recruited during the week of the UK lockdown, between 23 and 31 March 2020, and followed weekly for up to 16 weeks. V is reduced by 0 bases and J by 4 bases, leaving a spacing of 14 bases between them. The CDR3 contains 16 residues, cysteine and phenylalanine counted. This entry keeps only the CDR3 DNA: 48 bases, framed from base 1. The germline V gene gives CDR1 as SGDLS and CDR2 as YYNGEE. Library generation was performed with 5' RACE. The instrument given in TCRdb is NextSeq 500. To correct for sequencing error and PCR bias, the TCR library protocol tagged individual cDNA molecules with unique molecular identifiers. Both TCR alpha and beta chains were sequenced, and tight co-correlation was observed between alpha and beta sequence abundances in each sample. Processing in the source paper ran as follows. Decombinator V4 was used to perform V gene, J gene and CDR3 annotation of TCR sequences. TCRs were defined as expanded if a significant change between any two time points was detected under a Poisson model with p below 0.0001. TCR abundances were normalised to the total number of TCRs sequenced in each sample and reported as counts per million. TRAV1-2 paired with TRAJ12, TRAJ20 or TRAJ33 defined MAIT TCRs, while TRAV10 paired with TRAJ18 defined iNKT TCRs. VDJdb, accessed on 1 November 2021, was searched for TCRs annotated for CMV, EBV and SARS-CoV-2, and TCRs annotated for more than one antigen were excluded. Through fastp at Q25 and MiXCR, TCRdb rebuilt clones from the public reads, retaining in-frame beta chains. Merged by CDR3 protein, the rows form single entries marked with the most common genes and DNA. TCRdb's processing, not the authors' own work, is the source of the V and J calls. The sample contains some 60,000 distinct CDR3 sequences, about 10% of them found a single time. The ten largest clones capture about 9.4% of the sample.

This clonotype was counted ten times or more. Its specific antigen is unknown. No much larger clonotype is one base removed from it; base qualities were not supplied. Sequencing input: whole blood. The chain is assembled from TRBV9 and TRBJ2-1; the D element could tentatively be TRBD1 or TRBD2, as 6 bases agree for each. The source is an adult who was a healthcare worker with PCR-confirmed SARS-CoV-2 infection or an uninfected control (not recorded which). The CDR3 protein: CASSVALGGLYNEQFF. The bases are TGTGCCAGCAGCGTAGCTCTAGGGGGGCTGTACAATGAGCAGTTCTTC.